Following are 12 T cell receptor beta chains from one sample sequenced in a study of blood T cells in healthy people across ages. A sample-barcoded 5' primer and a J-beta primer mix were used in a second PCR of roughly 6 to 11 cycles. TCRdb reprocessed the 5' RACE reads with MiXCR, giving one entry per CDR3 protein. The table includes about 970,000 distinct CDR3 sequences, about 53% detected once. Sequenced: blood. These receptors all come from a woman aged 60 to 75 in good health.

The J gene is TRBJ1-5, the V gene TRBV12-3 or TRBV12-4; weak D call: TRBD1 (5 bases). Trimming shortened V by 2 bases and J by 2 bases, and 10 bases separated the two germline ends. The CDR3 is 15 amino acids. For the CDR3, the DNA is TGTGCCAGCAGTTTATTCTGGGGCGGCAATCAGCCCCAGCATTTT. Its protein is CASSLFWGGNQPQHF.

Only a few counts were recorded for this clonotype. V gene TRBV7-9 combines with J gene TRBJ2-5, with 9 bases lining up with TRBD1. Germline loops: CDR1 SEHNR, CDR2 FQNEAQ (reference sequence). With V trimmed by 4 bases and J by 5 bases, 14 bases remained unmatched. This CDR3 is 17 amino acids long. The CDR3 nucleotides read TGTGCCAGCAGCTCTACTTGGGACAGGGCTAGTTGGGAGACCCAGTACTTC. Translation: CASSSTWDRASWETQYF.

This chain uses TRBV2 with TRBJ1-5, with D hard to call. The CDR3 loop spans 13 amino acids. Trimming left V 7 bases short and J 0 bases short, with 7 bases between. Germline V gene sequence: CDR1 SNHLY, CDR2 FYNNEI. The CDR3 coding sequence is TGTGCCAGCAAGGGCACTAGCAATCAGCCCCAGCATTTT. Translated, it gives CASKGTSNQPQHF.

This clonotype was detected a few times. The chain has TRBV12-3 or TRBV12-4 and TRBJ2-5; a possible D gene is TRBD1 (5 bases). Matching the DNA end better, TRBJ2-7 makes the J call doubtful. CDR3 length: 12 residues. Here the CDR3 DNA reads TGTGCCAGCAGTCGACAGAACTACGAGCAGTACTTC. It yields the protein CASSRQNYEQYF.

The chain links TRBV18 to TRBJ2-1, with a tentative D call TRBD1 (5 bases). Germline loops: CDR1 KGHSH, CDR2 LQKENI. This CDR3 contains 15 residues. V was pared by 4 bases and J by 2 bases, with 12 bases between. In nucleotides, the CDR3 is TGTGCCAGCTCACTTCGACAGACTCCCTACAATGAGCAGTTCTTC. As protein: CASSLRQTPYNEQFF.

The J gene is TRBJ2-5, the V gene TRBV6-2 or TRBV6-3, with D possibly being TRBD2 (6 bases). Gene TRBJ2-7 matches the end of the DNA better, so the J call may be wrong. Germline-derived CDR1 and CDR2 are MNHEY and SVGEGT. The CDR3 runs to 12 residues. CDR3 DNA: TGTGCCAGTACCGGGACTCTATACGAGCAGTACTTC. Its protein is CASTGTLYEQYF.

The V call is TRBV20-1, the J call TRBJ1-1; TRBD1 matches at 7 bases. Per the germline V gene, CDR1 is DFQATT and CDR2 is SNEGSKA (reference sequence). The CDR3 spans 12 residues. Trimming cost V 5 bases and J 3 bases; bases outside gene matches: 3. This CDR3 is CSAPGQYTEAFF. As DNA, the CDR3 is TGCAGTGCTCCGGGACAGTACACTGAAGCTTTCTTT.

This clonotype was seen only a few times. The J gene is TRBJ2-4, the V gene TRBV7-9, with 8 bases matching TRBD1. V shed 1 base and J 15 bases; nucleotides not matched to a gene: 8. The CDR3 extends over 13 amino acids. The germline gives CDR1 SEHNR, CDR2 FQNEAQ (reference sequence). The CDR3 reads CASSLDWDRRSYF. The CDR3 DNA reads TGTGCCAGCAGCTTAGATTGGGACAGGCGATCGTACTTC.

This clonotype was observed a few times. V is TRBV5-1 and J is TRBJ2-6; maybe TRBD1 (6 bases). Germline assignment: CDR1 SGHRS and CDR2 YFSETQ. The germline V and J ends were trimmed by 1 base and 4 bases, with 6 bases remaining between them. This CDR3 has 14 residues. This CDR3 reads CASSLTGGANVLTF. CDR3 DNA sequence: TGCGCCAGCAGCTTGACAGGGGGGGCCAACGTCCTGACTTTC.

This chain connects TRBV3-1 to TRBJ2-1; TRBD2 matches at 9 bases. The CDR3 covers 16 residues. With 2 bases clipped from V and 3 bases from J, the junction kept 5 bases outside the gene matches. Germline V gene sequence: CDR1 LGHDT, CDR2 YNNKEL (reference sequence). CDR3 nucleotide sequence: TGTGCCAGCAGCCAAAAAAGCGGGGGGCACTACAATGAGCAGTTCTTC. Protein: CASSQKSGGHYNEQFF.

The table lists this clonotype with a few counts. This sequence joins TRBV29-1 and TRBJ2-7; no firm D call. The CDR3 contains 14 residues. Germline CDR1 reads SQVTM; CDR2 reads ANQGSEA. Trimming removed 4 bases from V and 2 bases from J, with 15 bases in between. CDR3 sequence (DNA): TGCAGCGTTGGATCCGGAAGAAGTCCCTACGAGCAGTACTTC. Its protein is CSVGSGRSPYEQYF.

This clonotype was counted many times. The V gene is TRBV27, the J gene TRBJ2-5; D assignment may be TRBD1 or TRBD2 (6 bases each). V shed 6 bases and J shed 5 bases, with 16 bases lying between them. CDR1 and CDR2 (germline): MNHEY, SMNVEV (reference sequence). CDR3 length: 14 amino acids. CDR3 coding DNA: TGTGCCAGCAGCCAATCTACAGGGAGGGAGACCCAGTACTTC. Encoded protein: CASSQSTGRETQYF.